This TCR beta chain was identified in a study of OX40 agonist ivuxolimab in advanced cancers. Looking at the study overall: The diagnoses of dose-escalation patients were hepatocellular carcinoma, melanoma, renal cell or head and neck cancer. Study outcomes and limitations: At 0.1 to 3.0 mg/kg, clonal expansion of CD4+ and CD8+ blood T cells had occurred by week 6.

The germline CDR1 and CDR2 sequences are ENHRY and SYGVKD. This CDR3 is 15 amino acids long. Trimming cost V 5 bases and J 2 bases, with 13 bases left between them. The repertoire was sequenced with immunoSEQ multiplex PCR; TCRdb's copy has only in-frame clones and lacks some. In the table there are roughly 81,000 clones, 80% to 90% of which are singletons. A word on this clone: Antigen specificity is unknown.

The source material was CD4+ or CD8+ T cells sorted from blood, sampled in a trial of the OX40 agonist ivuxolimab. V and J are TRBV10-3 and TRBJ2-1, with a weak D call TRBD2 (6 bases). The clonotype originates from an adult with an advanced solid tumor such as melanoma, head and neck, liver or kidney cancer. The CDR3 DNA sequence: TGTGCCATCAGTAAGACTAGTTTAACCTACAATGAGCAGTTCTTC. Protein sequence: CAISKTSLTYNEQFF.